One and the same sample provided the 27 T cell receptor beta chains below, sequenced in a study of shared clonotypes between healthy human individuals. Only in-frame clones appear in the TCRdb table, and some are missing; sequencing was by immunoSEQ multiplex PCR. The sample has 780,000 or so clones, over 55% seen once. The sequenced sample was memory CD4+ T cells sorted from blood. Sample subset: CD45RA-negative fraction. Receptors originate from a woman in her twenties or thirties in good health.

J is TRBJ1-2 and V is TRBV14, with a tentative D call TRBD1 (5 bases). This CDR3 comprises 14 residues. Looked up from germline, CDR1 is SGHDN and CDR2 is FVKESK. The V end lost 4 bases, the J end lost 8 bases, and 17 bases lay between the germline ends. The CDR3 nucleotides are TGTGCCAGCAGCCGAGGAGAGGGGAGGAGGGGCTACACCTTC. Residues: CASSRGEGRRGYTF.

Concerning this clone: Relative to the germline gene, one junction end is altered; a read error may explain this. The chain employs TRBV28 and TRBJ2-2; D may correspond to TRBD1 or TRBD2 (5 bases each). The CDR3 runs 12 residues. From germline, CDR1 is MDHEN and CDR2 SYDVKM. The DNA for the CDR3 is TGTGCCAGCGGGCTTGAGGGACGATCCTCGGTTTTT. Translation: CASGLEGRSSVF.

The CDR3 sequence: CASSVGLLATNEKLFF. The CDR3 coding sequence is TGCGCCAGCAGCGTGGGGCTGCTGGCAACTAATGAAAAACTGTTTTTT. V gene TRBV5-1 combines with J gene TRBJ1-4, with a tentative D call TRBD1 (5 bases). From germline, CDR1 is SGHRS and CDR2 YFSETQ. This CDR3 spans 16 amino acids. Trimming removed 4 bases from V and 0 bases from J, with 13 bases in between.

The J gene is TRBJ2-7, the V gene TRBV5-1; D might be TRBD1 (6 bases). The length of the CDR3 is 16 residues. CDR1 is SGHRS and CDR2 is YFSETQ in the germline V gene. Trimming took 4 bases from V and 2 from J, leaving 19 bases between them. CDR3 in amino acids: CASSQGRQGRPYEQYF. The CDR3 DNA sequence: TGCGCCAGCAGCCAGGGGCGCCAGGGGCGCCCCTACGAGCAGTACTTC. The variable domain in full, completed from reference TRBV5-1 and TRBJ2-7, reads KAGVTQTPRYLIKTRGQQVTLSCSPISGHRSVSWYQQTPGQGLQFLFEYFSETQRNKGNFPGRFSGRQFSNSRSEMNVSTLELGDSALYLCASSQGRQGRPYEQYFGPGTRLTVT.

The rearrangement joins TRBV6-5 to TRBJ1-2; 7 bases match TRBD1. The V segment lost 6 bases and the J segment 3 bases; nucleotides outside the gene matches: 4. Germline CDR1 and CDR2: MNHEY and SVGAGI. There are 13 residues in the CDR3. DNA for the CDR3: TGTGCCAGCAGGTCTGGACAGGACTATGGCTACACCTTC. Translation: CASRSGQDYGYTF.

The sample holds a few counts of this clone. The chain is built from TRBV30 and TRBJ1-5, with 11 bases aligning to TRBD1. Germline V gene data show CDR1 as GTSNPN and CDR2 as SVGIG (reference sequence). After removal of 2 bases from V and 6 bases from J, the junction contained 9 bases not matched to a gene. The CDR3 loop spans 16 amino acids. CDR3 residues: CAWSPPPDRGPQPQHF. The CDR3 region has the DNA TGTGCCTGGAGTCCCCCGCCGGACAGGGGGCCTCAGCCCCAGCATTTT.

This chain connects TRBV5-1 to TRBJ2-1; D is possibly TRBD2 (6 bases). V gave up 7 bases and J gave up 8 bases, with 10 bases separating them. The CDR3 runs 11 residues. Germline V gene sequence: CDR1 SGHRS, CDR2 YFSETQ. The CDR3 nucleotides read TGCGCCAGCTCGGAGGGGTATGAGCAGTTCTTC. This sequence encodes CASSEGYEQFF.

The chain is built from TRBV5-1 and TRBJ1-2; D perhaps matches TRBD1 (5 bases). Per germline, CDR1 SGHRS and CDR2 YFSETQ. The CDR3 is 13 residues long. Trimming shortened V by 4 bases and J by 4 bases, and 11 bases separated the two germline ends. CDR3 bases: TGCGCCAGCAGCCTGGGGGTCAGCTATGGCTACACCTTC. Protein: CASSLGVSYGYTF.

This clone was counted a single time. The chain links TRBV4-1 to TRBJ2-2, with TRBD2 matching over 8 bases. From germline, CDR1 is MGHRA and CDR2 YSYEKL. The CDR3 length is 15 residues. V shed 3 bases and J 4 bases; nucleotides not matched to a gene: 4. CDR3 in DNA: TGCGCCAGCAGCCATCCCGGGAGGGGCACCGGGGAGCTGTTTTTT. This gives the protein CASSHPGRGTGELFF.

Details on this clone: One junction end does not reproduce the germline sequence, and a read error may be involved. This chain links TRBV2 with TRBJ1-1, with 8 bases lining up with TRBD1. Germline loops: CDR1 SNHLY, CDR2 FYNNEI. This CDR3 has 15 residues. CDR3 protein: CASRGQLNVNTEAFF. The CDR3 DNA reads TGTGCTAGCAGGGGGCAGCTTAATGTGAACACTGAAGCTTTCTTT.

The chain carries TRBV30 and TRBJ1-2; D unclear. V lost 0 bases to trimming and J lost 8 bases, with 10 bases between them. This CDR3 has 12 amino acids. The germline CDR1 and CDR2 sequences are GTSNPN and SVGIG (reference sequence). DNA for the CDR3: TGTGCCTGGAGTGTAATGGGAAGGGGCTACACCTTC. This codes for CAWSVMGRGYTF.

The chain combines TRBV5-1 with TRBJ1-1; tentative D call: TRBD1 (5 bases). The CDR3 loop spans 14 amino acids. The germline V gene has CDR1 SGHRS and CDR2 YFSETQ. V lost 4 bases and J 8 bases, leaving 18 bases between the germline ends. The chain's CDR3 is CASSPGGQGLEAFF. The CDR3 bases are TGCGCCAGCAGCCCGGGAGGGCAGGGCTTAGAAGCTTTCTTT.

This chain uses TRBV6-6 with TRBJ2-7; TRBD1 is a possible D gene (6 bases). Trimming took off 4 bases at V and 3 bases at J, with 10 bases between the two ends. The CDR3 runs to 13 residues. Germline CDR1 is MNHNY and CDR2 is SVGAGI (reference sequence). The DNA of the CDR3 is TGTGCCAGCAGTTTTGACAGGAACTACGAGCAGTACTTC. This translates into CASSFDRNYEQYF.

This chain uses TRBV18 with TRBJ2-3; D possibly matches TRBD1 or TRBD2 (6 bases each). The V and J ends lost 4 bases and 5 bases respectively, with 10 bases between them. This CDR3 has 13 amino acids. The germline gives CDR1 KGHSH, CDR2 LQKENI. The DNA of the CDR3 is TGTGCCAGCTCACAGGGGGGCGAAGATACGCAGTATTTT. Its protein is CASSQGGEDTQYF.

For this clone: Other DNA sequences in this specimen translate into the identical CDR3. This chain uses TRBV30 with TRBJ1-6; TRBD1 agrees at 9 bases. The CDR3 sequence is 14 residues long. Looked up from germline, CDR1 is GTSNPN and CDR2 is SVGIG (reference sequence). Unmatched junction bases numbered 4, after V lost 3 bases and J lost 7 bases. CDR3: CAWRRQGDNSPLHF. The DNA for the CDR3 is TGTGCCTGGAGACGACAGGGGGACAATTCACCCCTCCACTTT.

Concerning this clone itself: The same CDR3 can be traced to other DNA sequences in this sample. This chain connects TRBV5-1 to TRBJ1-4, with 7 bases aligning to TRBD1. The CDR3 is 13 amino acids. V was clipped by 4 bases and J by 8 bases; unmatched bases: 5. CDR1 and CDR2 (germline): SGHRS, YFSETQ. CDR3 bases: TGCGCCAGCAGCCTAGCAGGGGGGGAAAAACTGTTTTTT. This translates into CASSLAGGEKLFF.

The chain recombines TRBV5-1 with TRBJ1-5; D is undetermined. The CDR3 contains 15 residues. Trimming took off 0 bases at V and 6 bases at J, with 13 bases between the two ends. CDR1 SGHRS and CDR2 YFSETQ come from the germline V gene. This CDR3 is CASSLASGEGQPQHF. The CDR3 bases are TGCGCCAGCAGCTTGGCAAGCGGTGAAGGTCAGCCCCAGCATTTT. Variable domain in full (rest from reference TRBV5-1 and TRBJ1-5): KAGVTQTPRYLIKTRGQQVTLSCSPISGHRSVSWYQQTPGQGLQFLFEYFSETQRNKGNFPGRFSGRQFSNSRSEMNVSTLELGDSALYLCASSLASGEGQPQHFGDGTRLSIL.

This chain connects TRBV5-1 to TRBJ2-2, with 7 bases aligning to TRBD2. J lost 5 bases, V lost 0 bases, and 4 bases had no gene match. The CDR3 spans 15 residues. Per the germline V gene, CDR1 is SGHRS and CDR2 is YFSETQ. Here the CDR3 DNA reads TGCGCCAGCAGCTTGGGCCTAGCGGAAACCGGGGAGCTGTTTTTT. Protein: CASSLGLAETGELFF.

The V call is TRBV11-3, the J call TRBJ2-2, with D hard to call. The CDR3 extends over 15 amino acids. V lost 1 base and J lost 0, with 6 bases in between. Per the germline V gene, CDR1 is SGHNT and CDR2 is YENEEA. The CDR3 coding sequence is TGTGCCAGCAGCTTAGGACGGGCGAACACCGGGGAGCTGTTTTTT. This gives the protein CASSLGRANTGELFF.

V gene TRBV7-3 combines with J gene TRBJ2-6; D is undetermined. The CDR3 is made up of 15 amino acids. CDR1 is SGHTA, CDR2 FQGTGA, per germline. Between the trimmed V and J ends, which lost 5 bases and 0 bases, there was a span of 8 bases. CDR3 sequence: CASSPRVSGANVLTF. DNA of the CDR3: TGTGCCAGCAGCCCTCGGGTCTCTGGGGCCAACGTCCTGACTTTC. The full variable domain, completed using reference TRBV7-3 and TRBJ2-6, is GAGVSQTPSNKVTEKGKYVELRCDPISGHTALYWYRQSLGQGPEFLIYFQGTGAADDSGLPNDRFFAVRPEGSVSTLKIQRTERGDSAVYLCASSPRVSGANVLTFGAGSRLTVL.

This clone occurred many times. This chain uses TRBV29-1 with TRBJ1-2; 8 bases map to TRBD1. Losses at the gene ends were 0 bases for V and 8 bases for J; bases not matched to a gene: 5. Germline V lookup: CDR1 SQVTM, CDR2 ANQGSEA. This CDR3 region has 13 residues. The DNA of the CDR3 is TGCAGCGTTGAAGATGTAGGACAGGGAGGCTACACCTTC. This translates into CSVEDVGQGGYTF.

The chain employs TRBV27 and TRBJ2-5; 7 bases match TRBD2. CDR1 is MNHEY, CDR2 SMNVEV, per germline (reference sequence). V was pared by 3 bases and J by 5 bases, with 9 bases of the junction left unmatched. The CDR3 extends over 15 amino acids. Here the CDR3 DNA reads TGTGCCAGCAGTTTTTCTAGCGGAGGTCGGGAGACCCAGTACTTC. Protein: CASSFSSGGRETQYF.

The rearrangement links TRBV5-1 to TRBJ2-6, with TRBD1 identical over 7 bases. After removal of 0 bases from V and 0 bases from J, the junction contained 3 bases not matched to a gene. The V gene's germline CDR1 is SGHRS and CDR2 YFSETQ. CDR3 length equals 17 residues. The CDR3 reads CASSLDPGGSGANVLTF. CDR3 DNA: TGCGCCAGCAGCTTGGATCCAGGGGGCTCTGGGGCCAACGTCCTGACTTTC.

This clone occurred once. V is TRBV29-1 and J is TRBJ2-3, with D hard to call. Germline CDR1 reads SQVTM; CDR2 reads ANQGSEA. V lost 6 bases to trimming and J lost 3 bases, with 7 bases between them. The CDR3 length is 11 residues. CDR3 coding DNA: TGCAGCGTGAGGAAAACAGATACGCAGTATTTT. This codes for CSVRKTDTQYF.

The rearrangement uses TRBV7-2 and TRBJ2-3, with a weak D call TRBD2 (6 bases). The CDR3 is 15 residues long. CDR1 and CDR2 (germline): SGHTA, FQGNSA. V lost 5 bases and J 1 base, leaving 13 bases between the germline ends. CDR3 nucleotide sequence: TGTGCCAGCAGCCGGCTAGCGCATGGCACAGATACGCAGTATTTT. This codes for CASSRLAHGTDTQYF.

The rearrangement joins TRBV11-3 to TRBJ2-7; 10 bases match TRBD1. Germline loops: CDR1 SGHNT, CDR2 YENEEA. CDR3 length: 15 amino acids. With V trimmed by 4 bases and J by 7 bases, 10 bases remained unmatched. The CDR3 here is CASSSTGTGDREQYF. Here the CDR3 DNA reads TGTGCCAGCAGCTCCACCGGGACAGGGGATAGGGAGCAGTACTTC.

This chain links TRBV25-1 with TRBJ1-3; no clear D. V lost 4 bases and J 2 bases, leaving 9 bases between the germline ends. The CDR3 loop spans 14 amino acids. The germline gives CDR1 MGHDK, CDR2 SYGVNS. CDR3 coding DNA: TGTGCCAGCAGTGGTACTGCCCCTGGAAACACCATATATTTT. Translating gives CASSGTAPGNTIYF.